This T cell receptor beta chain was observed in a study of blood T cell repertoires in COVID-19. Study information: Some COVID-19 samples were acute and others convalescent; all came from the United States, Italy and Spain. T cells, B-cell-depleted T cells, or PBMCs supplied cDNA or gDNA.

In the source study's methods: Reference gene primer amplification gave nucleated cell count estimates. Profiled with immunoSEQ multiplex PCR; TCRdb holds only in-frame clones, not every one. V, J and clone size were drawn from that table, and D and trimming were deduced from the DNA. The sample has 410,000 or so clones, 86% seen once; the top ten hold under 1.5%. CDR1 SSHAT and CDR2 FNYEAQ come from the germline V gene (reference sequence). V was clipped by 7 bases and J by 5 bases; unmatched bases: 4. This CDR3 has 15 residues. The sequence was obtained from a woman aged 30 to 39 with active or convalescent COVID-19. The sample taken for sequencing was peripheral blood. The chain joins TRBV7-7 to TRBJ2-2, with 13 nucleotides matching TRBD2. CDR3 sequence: CASKRLAGGTGELFF. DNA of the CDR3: TGTGCCAGCAAAAGACTAGCGGGGGGAACCGGGGAGCTGTTTTTT.